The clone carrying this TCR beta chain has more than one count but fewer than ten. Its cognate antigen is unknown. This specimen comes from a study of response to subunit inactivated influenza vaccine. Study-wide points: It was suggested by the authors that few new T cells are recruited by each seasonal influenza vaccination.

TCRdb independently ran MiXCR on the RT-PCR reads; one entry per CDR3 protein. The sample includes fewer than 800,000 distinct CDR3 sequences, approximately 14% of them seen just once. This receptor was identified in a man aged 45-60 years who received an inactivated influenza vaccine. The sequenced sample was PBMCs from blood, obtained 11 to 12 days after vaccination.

The CDR3 is CSVAGTITHEQYF. The CDR3 coding sequence is TGCAGCGTTGCCGGGACTATTACCCACGAGCAGTACTTC. This rearrangement joins TRBV29-1 to TRBJ2-7; TRBD2 matches 7 bases. CDR3 length: 13 amino acids. V lost 4 bases and J lost 5; bases outside the gene matches: 8. Per the germline V gene, CDR1 is SQVTM and CDR2 is ANQGSEA.